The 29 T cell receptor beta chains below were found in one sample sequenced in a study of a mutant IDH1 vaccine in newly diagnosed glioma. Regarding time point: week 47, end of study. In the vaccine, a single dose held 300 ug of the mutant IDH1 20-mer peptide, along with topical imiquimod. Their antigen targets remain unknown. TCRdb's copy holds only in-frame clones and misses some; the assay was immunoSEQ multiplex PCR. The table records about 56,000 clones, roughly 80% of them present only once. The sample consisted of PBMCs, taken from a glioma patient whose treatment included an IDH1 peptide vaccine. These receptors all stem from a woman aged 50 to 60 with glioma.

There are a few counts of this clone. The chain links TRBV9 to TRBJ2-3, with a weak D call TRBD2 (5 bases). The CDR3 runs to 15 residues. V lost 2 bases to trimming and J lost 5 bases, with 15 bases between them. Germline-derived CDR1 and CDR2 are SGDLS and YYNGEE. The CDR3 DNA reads TGTGCCAGCAGCGTTGGGTCCTTAAGCGGAGATACGCAGTATTTT. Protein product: CASSVGSLSGDTQYF.

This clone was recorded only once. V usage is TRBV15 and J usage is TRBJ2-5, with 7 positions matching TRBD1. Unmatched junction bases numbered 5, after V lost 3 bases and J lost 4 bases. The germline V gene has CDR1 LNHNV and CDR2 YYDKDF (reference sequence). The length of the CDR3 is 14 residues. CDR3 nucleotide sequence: TGTGCCACCAGCAGCCGAGGGGGCGTAGAGACCCAGTACTTC. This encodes CATSSRGGVETQYF.

Here the CDR3 reads CASSIGAKGTGNTIYF. The CDR3 bases are TGTGCCAGTAGTATAGGAGCTAAAGGGACTGGAAACACCATATATTTT. The V call is TRBV19, the J call TRBJ1-3; D gene uncertain. The V gene lost 1 base and the J gene lost 2 bases, with 12 bases spanning the gap. This CDR3 contains 16 residues. The germline V gene has CDR1 LNHDA and CDR2 SQIVND (reference sequence). The whole variable domain, filled in from reference TRBV19 and TRBJ1-3, reads DGGITQSPKYLFRKEGQNVTLSCEQNLNHDAMYWYRQDPGQGLRLIYYSQIVNDFQKGDIAEGYSVSREKKESFPLTVTSAQKNPTAFYLCASSIGAKGTGNTIYFGEGSWLTVV.

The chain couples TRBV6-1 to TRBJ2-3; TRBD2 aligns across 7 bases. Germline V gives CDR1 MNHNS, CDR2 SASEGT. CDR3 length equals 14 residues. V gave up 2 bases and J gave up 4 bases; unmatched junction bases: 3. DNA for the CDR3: TGTGCCAGCAGTGAAAGAGCGGGGCCAGATACGCAGTATTTT. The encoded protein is CASSERAGPDTQYF.

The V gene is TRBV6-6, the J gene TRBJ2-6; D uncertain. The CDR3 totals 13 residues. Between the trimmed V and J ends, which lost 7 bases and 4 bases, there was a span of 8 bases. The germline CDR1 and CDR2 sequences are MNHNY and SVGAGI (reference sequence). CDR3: CASIKAGANVLTF. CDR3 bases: TGTGCCAGCATCAAGGCAGGGGCCAACGTCCTGACTTTC.

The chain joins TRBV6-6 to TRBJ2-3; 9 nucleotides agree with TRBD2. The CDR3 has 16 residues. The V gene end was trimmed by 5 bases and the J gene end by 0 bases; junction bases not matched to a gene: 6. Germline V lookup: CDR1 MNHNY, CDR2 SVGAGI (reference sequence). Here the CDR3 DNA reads TGTGCCAGCAGTCCCGAGGGACTAGCTAGCACAGATACGCAGTATTTT. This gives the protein CASSPEGLASTDTQYF.

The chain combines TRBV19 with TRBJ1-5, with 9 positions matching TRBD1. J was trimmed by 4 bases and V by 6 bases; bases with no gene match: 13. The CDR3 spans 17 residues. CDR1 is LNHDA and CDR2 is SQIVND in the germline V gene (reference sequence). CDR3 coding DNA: TGTGCCAGTAGGGGGACAGGGTTCGGAGGTCGTAATCAGCCCCAGCATTTT. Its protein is CASRGTGFGGRNQPQHF.

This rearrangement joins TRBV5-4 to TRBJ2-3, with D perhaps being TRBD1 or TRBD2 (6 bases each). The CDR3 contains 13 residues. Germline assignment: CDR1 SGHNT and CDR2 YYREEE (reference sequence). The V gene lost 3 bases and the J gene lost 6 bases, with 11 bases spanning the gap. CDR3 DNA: TGTGCCAGCAGCTCGCCGGGGGCGGATACGCAGTATTTT. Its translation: CASSSPGADTQYF.

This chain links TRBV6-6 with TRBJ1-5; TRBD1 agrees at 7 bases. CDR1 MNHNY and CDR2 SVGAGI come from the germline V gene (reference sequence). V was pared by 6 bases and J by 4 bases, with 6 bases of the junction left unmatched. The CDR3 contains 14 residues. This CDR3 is CASSTTGLNQPQHF. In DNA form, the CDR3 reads TGTGCCAGCAGCACGACAGGGCTGAATCAGCCCCAGCATTTT.

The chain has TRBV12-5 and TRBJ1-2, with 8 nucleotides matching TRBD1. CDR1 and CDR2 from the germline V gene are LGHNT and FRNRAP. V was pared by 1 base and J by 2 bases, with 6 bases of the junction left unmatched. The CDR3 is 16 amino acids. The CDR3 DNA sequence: TGTGCTAGTGGTTTGGGGACAGGGTGGTCCAACTATGGCTACACCTTC. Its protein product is CASGLGTGWSNYGYTF.

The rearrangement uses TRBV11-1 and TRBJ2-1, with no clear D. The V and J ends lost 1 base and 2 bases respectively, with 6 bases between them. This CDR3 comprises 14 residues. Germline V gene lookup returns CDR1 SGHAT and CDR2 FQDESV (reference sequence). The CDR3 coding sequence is TGTGCCAGCAGCTTAGGACCAACCTACAATGAGCAGTTCTTC. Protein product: CASSLGPTYNEQFF.

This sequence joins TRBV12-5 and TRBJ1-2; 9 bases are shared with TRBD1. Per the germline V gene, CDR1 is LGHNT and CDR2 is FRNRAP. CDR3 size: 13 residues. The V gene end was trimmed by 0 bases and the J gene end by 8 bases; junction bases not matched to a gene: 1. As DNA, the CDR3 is TGTGCTAGTGGTTTGGTACAGGGGGCAGGCTACACCTTC. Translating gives CASGLVQGAGYTF.

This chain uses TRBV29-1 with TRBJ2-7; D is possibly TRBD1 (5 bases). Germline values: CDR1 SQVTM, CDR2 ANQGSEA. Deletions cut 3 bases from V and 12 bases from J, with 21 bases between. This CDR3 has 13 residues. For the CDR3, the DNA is TGCAGCGTTGACGGTGACAGTCCCCGAAGTCGGTACTTC. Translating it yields CSVDGDSPRSRYF.

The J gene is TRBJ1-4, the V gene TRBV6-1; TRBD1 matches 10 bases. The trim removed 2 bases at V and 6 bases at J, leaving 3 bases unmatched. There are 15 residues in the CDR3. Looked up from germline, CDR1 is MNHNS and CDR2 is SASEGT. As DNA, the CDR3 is TGTGCCAGCAGTGAATTCGGACAGGGGGATGAAAAACTGTTTTTT. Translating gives CASSEFGQGDEKLFF.

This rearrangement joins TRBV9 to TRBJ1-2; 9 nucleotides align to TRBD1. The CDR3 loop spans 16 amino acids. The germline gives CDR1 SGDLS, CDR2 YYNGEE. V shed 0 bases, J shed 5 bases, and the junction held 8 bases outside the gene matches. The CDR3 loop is CASSVAGGQGGYGYTF. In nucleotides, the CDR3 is TGTGCCAGCAGCGTAGCTGGGGGACAGGGTGGATATGGCTACACCTTC.

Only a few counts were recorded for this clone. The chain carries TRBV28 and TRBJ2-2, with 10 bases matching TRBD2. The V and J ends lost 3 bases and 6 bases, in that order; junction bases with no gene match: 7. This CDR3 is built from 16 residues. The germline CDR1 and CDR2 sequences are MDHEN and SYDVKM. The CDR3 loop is CASSFKRGGPPGELFF. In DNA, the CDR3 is TGTGCCAGCAGTTTTAAGCGGGGGGGCCCCCCCGGGGAGCTGTTTTTT.

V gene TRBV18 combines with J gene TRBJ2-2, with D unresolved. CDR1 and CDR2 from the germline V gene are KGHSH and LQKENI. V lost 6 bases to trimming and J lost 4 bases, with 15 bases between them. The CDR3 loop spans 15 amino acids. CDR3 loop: CASSAGRAATGELFF. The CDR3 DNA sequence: TGTGCCAGCTCCGCCGGAAGGGCCGCCACCGGGGAGCTGTTTTTT. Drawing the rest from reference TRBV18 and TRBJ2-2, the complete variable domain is NAGVMQNPRHLVRRRGQEARLRCSPMKGHSHVYWYRQLPEEGLKFMVYLQKENIIDESGMPKERFSAEFPKEGPSILRIQQVVRGDSAAYFCASSAGRAATGELFFGEGSRLTVL.

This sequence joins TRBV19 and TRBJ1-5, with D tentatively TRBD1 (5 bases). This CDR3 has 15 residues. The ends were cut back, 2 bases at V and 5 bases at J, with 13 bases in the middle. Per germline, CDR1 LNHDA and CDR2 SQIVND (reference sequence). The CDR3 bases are TGTGCCAGTAGTATAATGGGGCGACCCGATCAGCCCCAGCATTTT. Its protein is CASSIMGRPDQPQHF. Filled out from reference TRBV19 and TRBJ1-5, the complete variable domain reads DGGITQSPKYLFRKEGQNVTLSCEQNLNHDAMYWYRQDPGQGLRLIYYSQIVNDFQKGDIAEGYSVSREKKESFPLTVTSAQKNPTAFYLCASSIMGRPDQPQHFGDGTRLSIL.

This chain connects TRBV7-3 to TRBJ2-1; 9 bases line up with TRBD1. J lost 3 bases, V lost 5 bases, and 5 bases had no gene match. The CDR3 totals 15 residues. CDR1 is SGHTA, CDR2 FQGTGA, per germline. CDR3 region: CASSHDRGSYNEQFF. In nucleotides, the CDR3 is TGTGCCAGCAGCCACGACAGGGGGAGCTACAATGAGCAGTTCTTC.

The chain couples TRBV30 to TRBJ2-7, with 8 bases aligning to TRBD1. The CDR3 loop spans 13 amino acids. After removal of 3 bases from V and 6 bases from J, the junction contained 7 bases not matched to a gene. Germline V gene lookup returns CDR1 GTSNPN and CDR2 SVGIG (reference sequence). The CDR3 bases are TGTGCCTGGAGGGGGGACAGGTGGGGCGAGCAGTACTTC. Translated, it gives CAWRGDRWGEQYF.

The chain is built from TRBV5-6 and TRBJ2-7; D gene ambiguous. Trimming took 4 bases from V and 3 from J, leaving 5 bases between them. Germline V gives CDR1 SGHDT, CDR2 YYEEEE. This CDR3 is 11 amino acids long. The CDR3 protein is CASSKGYEQYF. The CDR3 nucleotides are TGTGCCAGCAGCAAGGGCTACGAGCAGTACTTC.

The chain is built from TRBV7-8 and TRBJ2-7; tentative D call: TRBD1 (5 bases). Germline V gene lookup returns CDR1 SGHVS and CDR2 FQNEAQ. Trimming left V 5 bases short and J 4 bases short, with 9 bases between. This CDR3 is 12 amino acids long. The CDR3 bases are TGTGCCAGCAGCGCCGACAGATACGAGCAGTACTTC. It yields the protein CASSADRYEQYF.

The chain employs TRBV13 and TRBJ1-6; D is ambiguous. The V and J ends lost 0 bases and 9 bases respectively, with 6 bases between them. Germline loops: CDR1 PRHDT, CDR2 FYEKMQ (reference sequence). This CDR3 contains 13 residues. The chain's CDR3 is CASSLGALSPLHF. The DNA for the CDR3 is TGTGCCAGCAGCTTAGGGGCACTTTCACCCCTCCACTTT.

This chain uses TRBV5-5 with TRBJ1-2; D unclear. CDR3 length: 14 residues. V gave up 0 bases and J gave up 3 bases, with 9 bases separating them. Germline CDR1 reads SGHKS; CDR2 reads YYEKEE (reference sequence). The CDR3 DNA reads TGTGCCAGCAGCTTGGCCGTGGCAGACTATGGCTACACCTTC. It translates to CASSLAVADYGYTF.

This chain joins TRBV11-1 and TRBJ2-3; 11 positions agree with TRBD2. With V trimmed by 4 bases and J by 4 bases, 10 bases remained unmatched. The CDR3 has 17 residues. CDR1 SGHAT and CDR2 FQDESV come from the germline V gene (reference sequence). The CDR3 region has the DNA TGTGCCAGCAGCTCACCGGGCACTAGCGGGGGTTCAGATACGCAGTATTTT. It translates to CASSSPGTSGGSDTQYF.

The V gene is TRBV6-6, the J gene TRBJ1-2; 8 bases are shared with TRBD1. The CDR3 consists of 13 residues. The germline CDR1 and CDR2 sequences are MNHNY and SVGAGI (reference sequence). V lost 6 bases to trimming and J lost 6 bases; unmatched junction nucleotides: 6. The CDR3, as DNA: TGTGCCAGCAGCCCCGGACAGGGCCATGGCTACACCTTC. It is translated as CASSPGQGHGYTF.

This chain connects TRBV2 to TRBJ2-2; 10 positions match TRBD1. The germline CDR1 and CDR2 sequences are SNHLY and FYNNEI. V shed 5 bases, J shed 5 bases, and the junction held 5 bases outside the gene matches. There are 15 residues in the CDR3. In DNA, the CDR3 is TGTGCCAGCAGTCAAGGACAGGGGGAGACCGGGGAGCTGTTTTTT. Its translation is CASSQGQGETGELFF.

As DNA, the CDR3 is TGTGCCAGCAGCCAAGCGAGCGGCAATTACAATGAGCAGTTCTTC. This codes for CASSQASGNYNEQFF. This chain uses TRBV14 with TRBJ2-1; tentatively, D is TRBD2 (5 bases). CDR3 size: 15 residues. Germline CDR1 SGHDN, CDR2 FVKESK. V was shortened by 1 base and J by 4 bases, with 11 bases between the two germline ends.

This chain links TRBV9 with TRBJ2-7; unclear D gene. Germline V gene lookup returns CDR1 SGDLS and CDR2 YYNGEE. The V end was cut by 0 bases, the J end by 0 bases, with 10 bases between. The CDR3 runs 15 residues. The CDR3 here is CASSVGSSGSYEQYF. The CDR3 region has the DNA TGTGCCAGCAGCGTAGGGTCCTCCGGCTCCTACGAGCAGTACTTC.